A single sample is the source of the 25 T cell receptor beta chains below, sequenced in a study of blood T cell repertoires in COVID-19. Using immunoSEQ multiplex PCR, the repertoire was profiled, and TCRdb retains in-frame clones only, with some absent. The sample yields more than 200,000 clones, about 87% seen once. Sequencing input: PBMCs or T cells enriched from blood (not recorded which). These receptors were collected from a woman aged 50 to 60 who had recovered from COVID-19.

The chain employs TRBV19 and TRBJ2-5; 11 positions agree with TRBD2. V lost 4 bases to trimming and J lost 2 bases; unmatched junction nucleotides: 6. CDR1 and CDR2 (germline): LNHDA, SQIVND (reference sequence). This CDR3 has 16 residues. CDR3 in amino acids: CASSTPGTSGQETQYF. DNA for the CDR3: TGTGCCAGTAGTACGCCCGGGACTAGCGGTCAAGAGACCCAGTACTTC.

CDR3 sequence (DNA): TGTGCCAGCAGTTTACTAGCGGGGGGCACAGATACGCAGTATTTT. The encoded protein is CASSLLAGGTDTQYF. The chain links TRBV2 to TRBJ2-3, with 11 bases aligning to TRBD2. The CDR3 extends over 15 amino acids. The germline CDR1 and CDR2 sequences are SNHLY and FYNNEI. V was pared by 5 bases and J by 1 base, with 2 bases of the junction left unmatched. The full variable domain, rest sourced from reference TRBV2 and TRBJ2-3, is EPEVTQTPSHQVTQMGQEVILRCVPISNHLYFYWYRQILGQKVEFLVSFYNNEISEKSEIFDDQFSVERPDGSNFTLKIRSTKLEDSAMYFCASSLLAGGTDTQYFGPGTRLTVL.

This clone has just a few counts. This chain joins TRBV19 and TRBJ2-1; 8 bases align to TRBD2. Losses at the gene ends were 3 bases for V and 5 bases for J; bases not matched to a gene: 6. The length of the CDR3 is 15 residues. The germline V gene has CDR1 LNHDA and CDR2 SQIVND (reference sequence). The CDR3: CASSIGLAVNNEQFF. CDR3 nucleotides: TGTGCCAGTAGTATCGGACTAGCCGTGAACAATGAGCAGTTCTTC.

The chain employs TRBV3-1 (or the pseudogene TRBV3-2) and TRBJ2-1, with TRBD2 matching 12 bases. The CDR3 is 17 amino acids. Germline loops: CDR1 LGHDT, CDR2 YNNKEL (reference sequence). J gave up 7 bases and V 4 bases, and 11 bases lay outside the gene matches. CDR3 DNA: TGTGCCAGCAGCCGGGGACTAGCGGGTGTTCGCCCAAATGAGCAGTTCTTC. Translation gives CASSRGLAGVRPNEQFF.

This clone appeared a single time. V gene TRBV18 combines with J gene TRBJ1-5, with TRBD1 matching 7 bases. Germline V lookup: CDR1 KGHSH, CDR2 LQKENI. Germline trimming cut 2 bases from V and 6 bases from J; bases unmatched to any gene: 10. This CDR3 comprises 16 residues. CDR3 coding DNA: TGTGCCAGCTCACCAGGACAGACAGGGTTCGGTCAGCCCCAGCATTTT. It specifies CASSPGQTGFGQPQHF.

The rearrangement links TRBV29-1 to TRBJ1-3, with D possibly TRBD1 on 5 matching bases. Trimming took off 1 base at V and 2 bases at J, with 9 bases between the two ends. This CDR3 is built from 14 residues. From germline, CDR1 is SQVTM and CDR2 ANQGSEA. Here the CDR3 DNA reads TGCAGCGTTGAAGCGCAAGGGGCTGGAAACACCATATATTTT. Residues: CSVEAQGAGNTIYF.

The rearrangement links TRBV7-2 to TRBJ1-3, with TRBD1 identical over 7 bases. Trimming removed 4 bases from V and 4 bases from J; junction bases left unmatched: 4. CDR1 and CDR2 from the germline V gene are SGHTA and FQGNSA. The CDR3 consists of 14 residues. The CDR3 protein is CASSSRQGGNTIYF. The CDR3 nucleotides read TGTGCCAGCAGCTCCCGACAGGGAGGAAACACCATATATTTT.

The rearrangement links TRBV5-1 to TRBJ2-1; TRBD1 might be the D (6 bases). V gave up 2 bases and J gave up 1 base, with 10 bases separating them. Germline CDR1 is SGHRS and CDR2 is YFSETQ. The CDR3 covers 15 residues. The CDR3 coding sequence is TGCGCCAGCAGCTTTTACAGGGTATCCTACAATGAGCAGTTCTTC. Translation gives CASSFYRVSYNEQFF.

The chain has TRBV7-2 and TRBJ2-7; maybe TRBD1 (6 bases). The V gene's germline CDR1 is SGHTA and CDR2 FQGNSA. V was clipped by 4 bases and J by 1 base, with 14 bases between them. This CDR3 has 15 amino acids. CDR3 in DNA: TGTGCCAGCAGCTCACAGGGTACGCCTTCCTACGAGCAGTACTTC. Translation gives CASSSQGTPSYEQYF.

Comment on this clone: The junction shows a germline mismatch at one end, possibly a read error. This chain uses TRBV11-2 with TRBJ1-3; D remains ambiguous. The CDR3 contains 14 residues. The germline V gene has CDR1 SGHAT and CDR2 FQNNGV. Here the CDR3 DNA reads TGTGCCAGCAGCCTAGACACTTTTGGAAACACCATATATTTT. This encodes CASSLDTFGNTIYF.

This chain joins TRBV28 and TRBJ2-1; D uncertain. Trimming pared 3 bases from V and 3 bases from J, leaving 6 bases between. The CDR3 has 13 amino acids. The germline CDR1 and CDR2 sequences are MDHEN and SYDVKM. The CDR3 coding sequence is TGTGCCAGCAGTTTGAGACTCTACAATGAGCAGTTCTTC. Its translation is CASSLRLYNEQFF.

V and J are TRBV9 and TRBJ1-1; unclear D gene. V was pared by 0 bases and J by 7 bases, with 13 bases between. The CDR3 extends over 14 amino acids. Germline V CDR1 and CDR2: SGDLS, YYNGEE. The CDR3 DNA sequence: TGTGCCAGCAGCGTAGGTTCTTTAGTCCGTGAAGCTTTCTTT. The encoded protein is CASSVGSLVREAFF.

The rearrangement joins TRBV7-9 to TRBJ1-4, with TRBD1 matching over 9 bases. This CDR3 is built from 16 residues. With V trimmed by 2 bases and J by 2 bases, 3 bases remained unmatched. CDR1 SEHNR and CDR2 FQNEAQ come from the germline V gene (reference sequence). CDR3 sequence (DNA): TGTGCCAGCAGCTTACTACAGGGGGCGACTAATGAAAAACTGTTTTTT. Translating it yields CASSLLQGATNEKLFF.

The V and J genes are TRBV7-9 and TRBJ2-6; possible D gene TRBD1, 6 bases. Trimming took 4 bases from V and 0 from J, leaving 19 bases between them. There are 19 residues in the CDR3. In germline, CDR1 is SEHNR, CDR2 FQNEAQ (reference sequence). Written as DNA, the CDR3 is TGTGCCAGCAGCTCGCGACGGATAGGGGGTCCCTCTGGGGCCAACGTCCTGACTTTC. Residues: CASSSRRIGGPSGANVLTF.

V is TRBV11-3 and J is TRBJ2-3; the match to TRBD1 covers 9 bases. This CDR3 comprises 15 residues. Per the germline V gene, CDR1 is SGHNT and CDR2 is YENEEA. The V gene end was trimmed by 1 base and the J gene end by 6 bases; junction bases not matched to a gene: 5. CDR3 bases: TGTGCCAGCAGCTTAGCCGGGACAGGGTCCGATACGCAGTATTTT. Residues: CASSLAGTGSDTQYF.

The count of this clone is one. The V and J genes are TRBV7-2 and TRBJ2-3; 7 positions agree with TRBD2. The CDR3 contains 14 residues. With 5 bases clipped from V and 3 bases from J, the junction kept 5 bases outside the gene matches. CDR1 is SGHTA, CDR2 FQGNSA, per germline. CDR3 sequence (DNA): TGTGCCAGCAGCCCCCGGGGGGATACAGATACGCAGTATTTT. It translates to CASSPRGDTDTQYF.

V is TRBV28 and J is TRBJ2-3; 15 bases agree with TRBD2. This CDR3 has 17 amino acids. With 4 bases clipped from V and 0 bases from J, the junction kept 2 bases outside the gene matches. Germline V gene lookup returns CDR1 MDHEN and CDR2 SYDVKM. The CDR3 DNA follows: TGTGCCAGCAGTTCAGGACTAGCGGGAGGGAGCACAGATACGCAGTATTTT. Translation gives CASSSGLAGGSTDTQYF.

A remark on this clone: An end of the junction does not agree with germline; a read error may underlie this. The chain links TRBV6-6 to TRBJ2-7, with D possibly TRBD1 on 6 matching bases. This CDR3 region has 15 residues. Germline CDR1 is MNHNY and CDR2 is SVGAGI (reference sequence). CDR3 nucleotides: TGTGCCAGCAGTTACTCGAGCCAGATTCTACGAGCAGGGGACTTC. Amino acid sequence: CASSYSSQILRAGDF.

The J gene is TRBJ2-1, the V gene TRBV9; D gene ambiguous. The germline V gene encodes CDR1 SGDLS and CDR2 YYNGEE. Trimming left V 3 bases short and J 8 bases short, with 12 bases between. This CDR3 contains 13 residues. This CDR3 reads CASSGPLEYEQFF. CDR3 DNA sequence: TGTGCCAGCAGCGGCCCCCTCGAGTATGAGCAGTTCTTC.

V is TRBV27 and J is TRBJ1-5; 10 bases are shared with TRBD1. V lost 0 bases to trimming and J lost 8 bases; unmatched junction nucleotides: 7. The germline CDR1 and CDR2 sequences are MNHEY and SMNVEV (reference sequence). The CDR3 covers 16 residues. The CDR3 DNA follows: TGTGCCAGCAGTTTATCAGGGACAGGGGACGAGAAGCCCCAGCATTTT. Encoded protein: CASSLSGTGDEKPQHF.

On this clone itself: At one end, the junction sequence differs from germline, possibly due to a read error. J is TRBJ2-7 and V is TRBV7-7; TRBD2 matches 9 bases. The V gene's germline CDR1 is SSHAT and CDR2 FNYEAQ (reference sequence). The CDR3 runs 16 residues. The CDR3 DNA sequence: TGTGCTAGCAGCTGGGTTCGTGGCGGGAGGGACTACGAGCAGTACTTC. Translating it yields CASSWVRGGRDYEQYF. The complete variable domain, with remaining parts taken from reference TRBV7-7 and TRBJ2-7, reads GAGVSQSPRYKVTKRGQDVTLRCDPISSHATLYWYQQALGQGPEFLTYFNYEAQPDKSGLPSDRFSAERPEGSISTLTIQRTEQRDSAMYRCASSWVRGGRDYEQYFGPGTRLTVT.

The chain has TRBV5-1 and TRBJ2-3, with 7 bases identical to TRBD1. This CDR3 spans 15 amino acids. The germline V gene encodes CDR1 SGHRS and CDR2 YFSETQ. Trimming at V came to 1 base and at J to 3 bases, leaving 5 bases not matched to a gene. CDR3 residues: CASSLRLTGTDTQYF. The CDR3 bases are TGCGCCAGCAGCTTGCGGCTGACAGGGACAGATACGCAGTATTTT.

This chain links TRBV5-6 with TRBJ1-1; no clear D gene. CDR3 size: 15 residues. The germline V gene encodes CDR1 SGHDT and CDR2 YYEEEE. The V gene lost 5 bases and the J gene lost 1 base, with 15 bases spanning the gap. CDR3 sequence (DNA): TGTGCCAGCAGTTTGAGGAGGGTTCGGAACACTGAAGCTTTCTTT. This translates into CASSLRRVRNTEAFF.

CDR3 sequence reads: CAWSGGLTDTQYF. DNA for the CDR3: TGTGCCTGGAGTGGGGGACTAACAGATACGCAGTATTTT. The V and J genes are TRBV30 and TRBJ2-3; 7 bases fit TRBD2. V lost 1 base to trimming and J lost 3 bases; unmatched junction nucleotides: 1. CDR1 GTSNPN and CDR2 SVGIG come from the germline V gene (reference sequence). The CDR3 covers 13 residues.

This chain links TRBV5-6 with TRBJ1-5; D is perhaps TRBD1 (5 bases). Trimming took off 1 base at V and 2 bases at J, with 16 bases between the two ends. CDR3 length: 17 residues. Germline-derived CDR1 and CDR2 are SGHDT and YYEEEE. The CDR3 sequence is CASSLYSREGGNQPQHF. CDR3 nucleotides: TGTGCCAGCAGCTTGTACAGCAGGGAAGGCGGCAATCAGCCCCAGCATTTT.